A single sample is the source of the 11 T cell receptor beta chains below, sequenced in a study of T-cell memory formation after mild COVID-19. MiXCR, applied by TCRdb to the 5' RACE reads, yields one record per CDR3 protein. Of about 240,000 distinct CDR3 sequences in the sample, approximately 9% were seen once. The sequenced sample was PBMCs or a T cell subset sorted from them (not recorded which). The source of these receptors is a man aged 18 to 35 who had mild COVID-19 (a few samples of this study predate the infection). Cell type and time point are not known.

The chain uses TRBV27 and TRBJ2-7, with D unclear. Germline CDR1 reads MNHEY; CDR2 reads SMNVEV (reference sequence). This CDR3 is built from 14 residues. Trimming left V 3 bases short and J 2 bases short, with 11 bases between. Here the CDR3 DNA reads TGTGCCAGCAGTTTCATTGGCAGAGCCTACGAGCAGTACTTC. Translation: CASSFIGRAYEQYF.

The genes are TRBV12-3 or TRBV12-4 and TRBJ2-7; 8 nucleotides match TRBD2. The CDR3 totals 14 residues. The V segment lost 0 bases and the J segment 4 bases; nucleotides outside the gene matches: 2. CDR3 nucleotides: TGTGCCAGCAGTTTAGCGACTAGCGCGTACGAGCAGTACTTC. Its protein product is CASSLATSAYEQYF.

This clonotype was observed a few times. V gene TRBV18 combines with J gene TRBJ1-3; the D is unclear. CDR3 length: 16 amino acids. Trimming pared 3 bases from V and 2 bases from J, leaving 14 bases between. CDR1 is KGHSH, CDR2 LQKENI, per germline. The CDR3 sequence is CASSPPAPHAGNTIYF. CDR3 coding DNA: TGTGCCAGCTCACCCCCGGCCCCCCACGCTGGAAACACCATATATTTT.

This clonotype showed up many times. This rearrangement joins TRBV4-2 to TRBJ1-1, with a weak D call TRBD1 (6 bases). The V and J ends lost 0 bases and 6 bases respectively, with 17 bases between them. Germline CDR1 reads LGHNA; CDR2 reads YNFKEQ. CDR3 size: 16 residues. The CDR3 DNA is TGTGCCAGCAGCCAAGACCGGGGCAGGGGAGGGTCTGAAGCTTTCTTT. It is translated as CASSQDRGRGGSEAFF.

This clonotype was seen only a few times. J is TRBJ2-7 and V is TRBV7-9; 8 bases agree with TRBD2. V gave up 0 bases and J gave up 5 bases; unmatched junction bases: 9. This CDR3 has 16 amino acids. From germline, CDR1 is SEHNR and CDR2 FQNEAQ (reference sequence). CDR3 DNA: TGTGCCAGCAGCTTAGCTGGGGTAGCGGGGTATAACGAGCAGTACGTC. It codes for CASSLAGVAGYNEQYV.

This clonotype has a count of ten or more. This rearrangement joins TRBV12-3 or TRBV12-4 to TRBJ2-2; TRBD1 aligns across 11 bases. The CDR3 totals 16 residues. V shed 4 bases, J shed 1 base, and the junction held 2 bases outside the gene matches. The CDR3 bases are TGTGCCAGCAGTTGGGGACAGGGGGTGAACACCGGGGAGCTGTTTTTT. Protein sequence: CASSWGQGVNTGELFF.

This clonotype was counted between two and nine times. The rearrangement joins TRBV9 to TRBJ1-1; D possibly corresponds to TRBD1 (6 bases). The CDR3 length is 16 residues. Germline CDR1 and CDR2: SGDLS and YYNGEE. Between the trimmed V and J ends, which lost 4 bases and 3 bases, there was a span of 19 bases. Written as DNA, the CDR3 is TGTGCCAGCAGCCCCCTCCTTAGCGAGGGGGACACTGAAGCTTTCTTT. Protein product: CASSPLLSEGDTEAFF. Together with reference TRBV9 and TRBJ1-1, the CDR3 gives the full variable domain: DSGVTQTPKHLITATGQRVTLRCSPRSGDLSVYWYQQSLDQGLQFLIQYYNGEERAKGNILERFSAQQFPDLHSELNLSSLELGDSALYFCASSPLLSEGDTEAFFGQGTRLTVV.

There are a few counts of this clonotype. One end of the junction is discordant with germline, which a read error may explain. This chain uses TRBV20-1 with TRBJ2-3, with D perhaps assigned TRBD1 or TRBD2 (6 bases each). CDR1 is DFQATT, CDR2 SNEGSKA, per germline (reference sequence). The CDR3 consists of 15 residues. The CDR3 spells CSARALGRGLDTQYF. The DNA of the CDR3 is TGCAGTGCCAGAGCTTTAGGACGGGGGCTGGATACGCAGTATTTT.

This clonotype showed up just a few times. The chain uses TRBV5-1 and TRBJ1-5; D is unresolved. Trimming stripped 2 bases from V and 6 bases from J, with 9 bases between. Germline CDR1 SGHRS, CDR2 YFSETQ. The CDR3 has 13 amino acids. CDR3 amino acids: CASSFSGGQPQHF. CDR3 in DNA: TGCGCCAGCAGCTTCTCGGGAGGTCAGCCCCAGCATTTT.

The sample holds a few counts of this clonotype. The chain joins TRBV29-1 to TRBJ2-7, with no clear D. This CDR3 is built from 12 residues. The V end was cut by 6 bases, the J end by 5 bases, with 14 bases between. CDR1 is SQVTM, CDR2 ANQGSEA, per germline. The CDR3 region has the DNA TGCAGCGTAACCCGAGACCGTCACGAGCAGTACTTC. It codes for CSVTRDRHEQYF.

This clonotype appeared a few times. The CDR3 DNA follows: TGTGCCAGCAGTTCTTTCCCGCCAGGGAATCAGCCCCAGCATTTT. Amino acids: CASSSFPPGNQPQHF. This chain links TRBV27 with TRBJ1-5, with D perhaps TRBD1 (5 bases). CDR1 and CDR2 from the germline V gene are MNHEY and SMNVEV (reference sequence). Trimming took 4 bases from V and 4 from J, leaving 14 bases between them. The CDR3 sequence is 15 residues long.